The T cell receptor beta chain under discussion was sequenced for a study of early T cells in non-severe SARS-CoV-2 infection. About the study: Sequenced bulk RNA came from whole blood that was unsorted, and chains were unpaired. Notes on the study in general: VDJdb-based annotation leaned toward anti-spike CD8 responses and missed private and CD4 specificities.

Individual cDNA molecules were tagged with unique molecular identifiers. In TCRdb, the 5' RACE reads were re-called with MiXCR into one record per CDR3 protein. The table records around 82,000 distinct CDR3 sequences, roughly 14% of them present only once. The CDR3 has 13 amino acids. The V and J ends lost 3 bases and 0 bases respectively, with 3 bases between them. Germline loops: CDR1 LNHDA, CDR2 SQIVND (reference sequence). This clonotype was counted a few times. As yet, its antigen is unknown. Sequencing input: whole blood. This clonotype was obtained from an adult who was a healthcare worker with PCR-confirmed SARS-CoV-2 infection or an uninfected control (not recorded which). The chain links TRBV19 to TRBJ2-4; no clear D. The CDR3 bases are TGTGCCAGTAGTATCAGAGCCAAAAACATTCAGTACTTC. Amino acids: CASSIRAKNIQYF.